Each of the 8 T cell receptor beta chains below was sequenced from the same sample in a study of response to subunit inactivated influenza vaccine. Each CDR3 protein gets one entry after TCRdb re-called the RT-PCR reads with MiXCR. The sample records some 190,000 distinct CDR3 sequences, approximately 15% being singletons. Sequenced here: CD8+ T cells sorted from PBMCs, sampled more than 4 days after vaccination. Receptors were obtained from a man between 45 and 60 years old who received an inactivated influenza vaccine.

The rearrangement joins TRBV20-1 to TRBJ2-3; D may be TRBD2 (6 bases). This CDR3 is built from 18 residues. The V and J ends lost 5 bases and 3 bases respectively, with 27 bases between them. Germline V gene lookup returns CDR1 DFQATT and CDR2 SNEGSKA (reference sequence). The CDR3 here is CSAPFVGRENPLTDTQYF. The DNA for the CDR3 is TGCAGTGCTCCCTTTGTAGGTCGGGAGAACCCATTAACAGATACGCAGTATTTT.

This chain connects TRBV5-1 to TRBJ2-3; 8 nucleotides agree with TRBD2. V was clipped by 4 bases and J by 0 bases; unmatched bases: 7. Looked up from germline, CDR1 is SGHRS and CDR2 is YFSETQ. The length of the CDR3 is 16 residues. CDR3 nucleotide sequence: TGCGCCAGCAGCCCGGGGGGGGGACTAAGCACAGATACGCAGTATTTT. Protein: CASSPGGGLSTDTQYF.

A few counts support this clonotype. The chain employs TRBV20-1 and TRBJ2-1, with D perhaps TRBD2 (6 bases). The germline V gene has CDR1 DFQATT and CDR2 SNEGSKA (reference sequence). This CDR3 is built from 14 residues. Trimming left V 5 bases short and J 10 bases short, with 21 bases between. The CDR3 here is CSAPGSRNLMEQFF. The DNA for the CDR3 is TGCAGTGCTCCCGGGAGTCGAAATTTAATGGAGCAGTTCTTC.

This clonotype came up many times. The chain joins TRBV5-1 to TRBJ2-3; 12 nucleotides agree with TRBD2. CDR3 size: 21 residues. Germline CDR1 SGHRS, CDR2 YFSETQ. V shed 4 bases and J 2 bases; nucleotides not matched to a gene: 20. The CDR3 sequence: CASSRQILERLAGELTDTQYF. CDR3 coding DNA: TGCGCCAGCAGCCGTCAGATTCTGGAAAGACTAGCGGGGGAACTCACAGATACGCAGTATTTT.

This clonotype was counted only a few times. V usage is TRBV24-1 and J usage is TRBJ1-1, with D uncertain. The CDR3 runs to 13 residues. V was pared by 2 bases and J by 3 bases, with 6 bases between. Germline V gene sequence: CDR1 KGHDR, CDR2 SFDVKD. CDR3 bases: TGTGCCACCAGTGATTCCCAATACACTGAAGCTTTCTTT. Translating gives CATSDSQYTEAFF.

The chain joins TRBV29-1 to TRBJ2-7, with a tentative D call TRBD2 (7 bases). There are 14 residues in the CDR3. Trimming shortened V by 2 bases and J by 8 bases, and 19 bases separated the two germline ends. CDR1 SQVTM and CDR2 ANQGSEA come from the germline V gene. CDR3 nucleotides: TGCAGCGTTGAACGAGGCAGGGGAAGCGGGAAGCAGTACTTC. Translation gives CSVERGRGSGKQYF.

This clonotype was counted between two and nine times. The chain has TRBV6-2 or TRBV6-3 and TRBJ2-3; D is possibly TRBD2 (6 bases). V lost 5 bases and J lost 1, with 16 bases in between. Germline V lookup: CDR1 MNHEY, CDR2 SVGEGT. The CDR3 spans 16 residues. DNA of the CDR3: TGTGCCAGCAGTCACCTCAGACTAGTCGGCACAGATACGCAGTATTTT. Protein sequence: CASSHLRLVGTDTQYF.

The chain is built from TRBV4-1 and TRBJ2-7; tentative D call: TRBD1 (5 bases). V was trimmed by 0 bases and J by 4 bases, leaving 13 bases between them. The CDR3 sequence is 15 residues long. Looked up from germline, CDR1 is MGHRA and CDR2 is YSYEKL. CDR3: CASSQDHNRRYEQYF. The CDR3 DNA reads TGCGCCAGCAGCCAAGATCATAACAGGAGATACGAGCAGTACTTC.